The 25 T cell receptor beta chains listed next were all sequenced from one sample in a study of T cells in Graves' hyperthyroidism and ophthalmopathy. TCR beta CDR3 sequences were amplified from RNA transcripts. The HTBI set primed first-round TCR CDR3 RT-PCR. TCRdb re-called the multiplex PCR reads through MiXCR, storing one row per CDR3 protein. This sample has approximately 720,000 distinct CDR3 sequences, with roughly a sixth found just once. Sequenced sample: blood. The receptors originated from a woman in her fifties or sixties with Graves' hyperthyroidism that later progressed to Graves' ophthalmopathy.

Many counts were recorded for this clonotype. The rearrangement uses TRBV11-2 and TRBJ2-1; D not resolved. The CDR3 consists of 14 residues. Germline lookup yields CDR1 SGHAT and CDR2 FQNNGV. Trimming left V 1 base short and J 7 bases short, with 11 bases between. The CDR3 bases are TGTGCCAGCAGCTTAGGACACCTTTTTAATGAGCAGTTCTTC. It yields the protein CASSLGHLFNEQFF.

This clonotype was counted a few times. The chain uses TRBV27 and TRBJ1-5, with D maybe TRBD1 (5 bases). The V gene lost 0 bases and the J gene lost 8 bases, with 14 bases spanning the gap. Germline loops: CDR1 MNHEY, CDR2 SMNVEV (reference sequence). The CDR3 contains 15 residues. CDR3 DNA: TGTGCCAGCAGTTTATCGGTTTGGGGCGGGGAGCCCCAGCATTTT. This codes for CASSLSVWGGEPQHF.

The V and J genes are TRBV6-2 or TRBV6-3 and TRBJ1-2; 7 bases map to TRBD1. With 0 bases clipped from V and 4 bases from J, the junction kept 11 bases outside the gene matches. Germline V gene lookup returns CDR1 MNHEY and CDR2 SVGEGT. The CDR3 covers 17 residues. The CDR3 nucleotides are TGTGCCAGCAGTTACTCGGGTGTTACAGGGGACCCCTATGGCTACACCTTC. Translation: CASSYSGVTGDPYGYTF.

V and J are TRBV6-2 or TRBV6-3 and TRBJ2-7; D is undetermined. The CDR3 loop spans 13 amino acids. The V end was cut by 0 bases, the J end by 2 bases, with 5 bases between. Germline CDR1 MNHEY, CDR2 SVGEGT. Here the CDR3 reads CASSYSPAYEQYF. CDR3 in DNA: TGTGCCAGCAGTTACTCACCCGCCTACGAGCAGTACTTC.

This clonotype was counted between two and nine times. This CDR3 reads CASSTTSRYEQYF. The DNA for the CDR3 is TGTGCCAGTAGTACCACCTCGCGCTACGAGCAGTACTTC. V gene TRBV19 combines with J gene TRBJ2-7, with no clear D. The ends were cut back, 4 bases at V and 3 bases at J, with 10 bases in the middle. The CDR3 length is 13 residues. Germline assignment: CDR1 LNHDA and CDR2 SQIVND (reference sequence).

This clonotype has at least ten counts. The chain joins TRBV27 to TRBJ2-5; either TRBD1 or TRBD2 may supply D (5 bases each). From germline, CDR1 is MNHEY and CDR2 SMNVEV (reference sequence). This CDR3 is 13 amino acids long. Trimming pared 5 bases from V and 5 bases from J, leaving 12 bases between. In DNA, the CDR3 is TGTGCCAGCAGTCAACTAGGGGCGGAGACCCAGTACTTC. It translates to CASSQLGAETQYF.

Only a few counts were recorded for this clonotype. The chain joins TRBV5-1 to TRBJ2-5, with D tentatively TRBD2 (6 bases). V was clipped by 6 bases and J by 5 bases, with 20 bases between them. In germline, CDR1 is SGHRS, CDR2 YFSETQ. The CDR3 is 15 residues long. The CDR3 nucleotides read TGCGCCAGCACCCTAGCGAGGGGTTTGGGGGAGACCCAGTACTTC. Translating it yields CASTLARGLGETQYF.

There are a few counts of this clonotype. CDR3 in DNA: TGTGCCAGCAGCACAGGGGCAGGGGCCTACGAGCAGTACTTC. It codes for CASSTGAGAYEQYF. The gene calls are TRBV7-9 and TRBJ2-7; TRBD1 agrees at 7 bases. V was pared by 5 bases and J by 2 bases, with 6 bases of the junction left unmatched. CDR1 and CDR2 (germline): SEHNR, FQNEAQ (reference sequence). The CDR3 spans 14 residues. The entire variable domain, with the rest obtained from reference TRBV7-9 and TRBJ2-7, is as follows: DTGVSQNPRHKITKRGQNVTFRCDPISEHNRLYWYRQTLGQGPEFLTYFQNEAQLEKSRLLSDRFSAERPKGSFSTLEIQRTEQGDSAMYLCASSTGAGAYEQYFGPGTRLTVT.

This clonotype came up many times. The chain combines TRBV18 with TRBJ1-1; weak D call: TRBD1 (6 bases). CDR3 size: 15 residues. With 0 bases removed from V and 4 bases from J, the gap between germline ends came to 12 bases. The germline V gene encodes CDR1 KGHSH and CDR2 LQKENI. CDR3 region: CASSPPGGQGTEAFF. The CDR3 nucleotides read TGTGCCAGCTCACCACCGGGGGGGCAAGGCACTGAAGCTTTCTTT.

This clonotype showed up many times. V is TRBV11-2 and J is TRBJ2-3; possible D gene TRBD2, 5 bases. The CDR3 runs to 13 residues. V was cut by 5 bases and J by 6 bases, with 12 bases left in between. Per the germline V gene, CDR1 is SGHAT and CDR2 is FQNNGV. The DNA for the CDR3 is TGTGCCAGCAGCCTGGCCTCGGGGGATACGCAGTATTTT. It yields the protein CASSLASGDTQYF.

Only a few counts were recorded for this clonotype. This sequence joins TRBV10-3 and TRBJ1-2; 7 bases align to TRBD1. This CDR3 is 15 amino acids long. Germline assignment: CDR1 ENHRY and CDR2 SYGVKD. The V segment lost 3 bases and the J segment 4 bases; nucleotides outside the gene matches: 8. CDR3 DNA: TGTGCCATCAGTGAAAGCGAGGGGGCGGTCTATGGCTACACCTTC. Translated, it gives CAISESEGAVYGYTF.

This clonotype has ten or more counts. The V and J genes are TRBV27 and TRBJ1-2; TRBD1 agrees at 8 bases. Germline CDR1 is MNHEY and CDR2 is SMNVEV (reference sequence). V shed 10 bases and J 4 bases; nucleotides not matched to a gene: 14. The CDR3 extends over 15 amino acids. The CDR3 sequence is CATRDRLSKGYGYTF. The CDR3 DNA follows: TGTGCCACTCGGGACAGGCTTTCGAAGGGCTATGGCTACACCTTC.

V usage is TRBV11-2 and J usage is TRBJ1-4, with D hard to call. V was clipped by 0 bases and J by 8 bases, with 10 bases between them. Germline V gives CDR1 SGHAT, CDR2 FQNNGV. The length of the CDR3 is 14 residues. The CDR3 sequence is CASSLDGRTEKLFF. The CDR3 region has the DNA TGTGCCAGCAGCTTAGATGGGAGAACGGAAAAACTGTTTTTT.

The table lists this clonotype with many counts. V and J are TRBV3-1 and TRBJ1-1; unclear D gene. The germline V gene has CDR1 LGHDT and CDR2 YNNKEL (reference sequence). The CDR3 has 13 residues. With 0 bases removed from V and 1 base from J, the gap between germline ends came to 3 bases. CDR3 bases: TGTGCCAGCAGCCAAGATACGAACACTGAAGCTTTCTTT. It is translated as CASSQDTNTEAFF.

In regard to this clonotype: At one of its ends the junction is not consistent with the germline gene, which may arise from a read error. The genes are TRBV2 and TRBJ2-3; D is unclear. This CDR3 region has 14 residues. CDR1 is SNHLY, CDR2 FYNNEI, per germline. The CDR3 region is CAISEPTKADTQYF. The CDR3 region has the DNA TGTGCCATCAGTGAGCCGACAAAGGCAGATACGCAGTATTTT.

The chain uses TRBV20-1 and TRBJ1-5; 7 nucleotides align to TRBD1. This CDR3 contains 15 residues. Unmatched junction bases numbered 11, after V lost 7 bases and J lost 2 bases. Germline-derived CDR1 and CDR2 are DFQATT and SNEGSKA (reference sequence). CDR3 in amino acids: CSVRIGGFGNQPQHF. Written as DNA, the CDR3 is TGCAGTGTAAGAATAGGGGGCTTTGGCAATCAGCCCCAGCATTTT.

The V and J genes are TRBV10-2 and TRBJ1-2; 10 bases align to TRBD1. The germline gives CDR1 WSHSY, CDR2 SAAADI. The CDR3 runs 16 residues. The V gene end was trimmed by 6 bases and the J gene end by 6 bases; junction bases not matched to a gene: 13. The CDR3 region has the DNA TGCGCCAGCAGAGAAACCTCGGGACAGGGGCCCGATGGCTACACCTTC. Its translation: CASRETSGQGPDGYTF.

This clonotype was counted between two and nine times. The CDR3, as DNA: TGCAGTGCTGCACGGGTGGGGGGCGCAGATACGCAGTATTTT. This encodes CSAARVGGADTQYF. The chain joins TRBV20-1 to TRBJ2-3; D is tentatively TRBD1 or TRBD2 (6 bases each). The CDR3 loop spans 14 amino acids. CDR1 DFQATT and CDR2 SNEGSKA come from the germline V gene (reference sequence). V lost 5 bases to trimming and J lost 4 bases, with 16 bases between them.

This clonotype was observed at least ten times. The chain uses TRBV5-1 and TRBJ1-1; 9 bases map to TRBD1. Trimming removed 4 bases from V and 8 bases from J; junction bases left unmatched: 9. CDR1 and CDR2 from the germline V gene are SGHRS and YFSETQ. The CDR3 has 14 amino acids. The CDR3 spells CASSGSTGGQEAFF. The CDR3, as DNA: TGCGCCAGCAGCGGGAGTACAGGGGGCCAGGAAGCTTTCTTT.

The table lists this clonotype with a few counts. The rearrangement uses TRBV6-2 or TRBV6-3 and TRBJ1-5; 10 bases line up with TRBD1. The CDR3 extends over 15 amino acids. J lost 7 bases, V lost 4 bases, and 7 bases had no gene match. Germline-derived CDR1 and CDR2 are MNHEY and SVGEGT. CDR3 sequence reads: CASSWDRGKGQPQHF. CDR3 in DNA: TGTGCCAGCAGTTGGGACAGGGGAAAAGGACAGCCCCAGCATTTT.

Many counts were recorded for this clonotype. The genes are TRBV11-2 and TRBJ2-1; 7 positions match TRBD1. CDR3 length: 19 amino acids. Losses at the gene ends were 5 bases for V and 3 bases for J; bases not matched to a gene: 19. The germline CDR1 and CDR2 sequences are SGHAT and FQNNGV. CDR3 coding DNA: TGTGCCAGCAGCGAAACACCGGGACAGACCACAGGCCTCTACAATGAGCAGTTCTTC. This codes for CASSETPGQTTGLYNEQFF.

This clonotype was counted between two and nine times. The CDR3 protein is CASSLDRGSLNQPQHF. CDR3 nucleotides: TGTGCCAGCAGTTTGGACAGGGGGTCGCTCAATCAGCCCCAGCATTTT. This sequence joins TRBV6-1 and TRBJ1-5; 10 bases agree with TRBD1. The CDR3 consists of 16 residues. V dropped 5 bases and J dropped 3; count of bases not matched to a gene: 7. Germline-derived CDR1 and CDR2 are MNHNS and SASEGT.

This clonotype was seen more than once but under ten times. The J gene is TRBJ2-1, the V gene TRBV24-1, with TRBD1 as a possible D gene (5 bases). The CDR3 covers 15 residues. Trimming took 3 bases from V and 5 from J, leaving 13 bases between them. Germline lookup yields CDR1 KGHDR and CDR2 SFDVKD. This CDR3 is CATSDGAGRHNEQFF. In DNA, the CDR3 is TGTGCCACCAGTGATGGGGCAGGGCGTCACAATGAGCAGTTCTTC.

This clonotype was picked up many times. CDR3 DNA: TGTGCCAGCAGCCCCTGGGATAAGGATACGCAGTATTTT. It codes for CASSPWDKDTQYF. The rearrangement links TRBV7-9 to TRBJ2-3; no definite D call. V lost 5 bases and J lost 6, with 12 bases in between. The CDR3 is 13 amino acids. Germline V lookup: CDR1 SEHNR, CDR2 FQNEAQ (reference sequence).

This clonotype was detected a few times. Here the CDR3 DNA reads TGTGCCAGCAGTTACCTCAGGGACGCACGAGCAGATACGCAGTATTTT. It translates to CASSYLRDARADTQYF. The chain recombines TRBV6-5 with TRBJ2-3; the D gene could be TRBD1 or TRBD2 (5 bases each). Trimming removed 2 bases from V and 4 bases from J, with 16 bases in between. The CDR3 is 16 amino acids. From germline, CDR1 is MNHEY and CDR2 SVGAGI.